The entry that follows covers one T cell receptor beta chain sequence. This sample was taken from a study of blood T cell repertoires in COVID-19. Study overall: Some COVID-19 samples were acute and others convalescent; all came from the United States, Italy and Spain.

CDR1 and CDR2 from the germline V gene are MDHEN and SYDVKM. V dropped 3 bases and J dropped 2; count of bases not matched to a gene: 7. This CDR3 is built from 15 residues. Method: immunoSEQ multiplex PCR; TCRdb's copy keeps in-frame clones and lacks some. In the table there are around 390,000 clones, 80% to 90% of which are singletons. Recovered status applied to Cohort 3 donors who had two consecutive negative PCRs. It also applied to those with clearance or with symptom resolution. This rearrangement joins TRBV28 to TRBJ2-7; TRBD1 matches 7 bases. The specimen sequenced was PBMCs or T cells enriched from blood (not recorded which). The receptor comes from a woman aged 45-65 years who had recovered from COVID-19. The CDR3 DNA follows: TGTGCCAGCAGTTTCCGGGACAGATACACCTACGAGCAGTACTTC. Translating gives CASSFRDRYTYEQYF. Variable domain in full (rest from reference TRBV28 and TRBJ2-7): DVKVTQSSRYLVKRTGEKVFLECVQDMDHENMFWYRQDPGLGLRLIYFSYDVKMKEKGDIPEGYSVSREKKERFSLILESASTNQTSMYLCASSFRDRYTYEQYFGPGTRLTVT.